These T cell receptor beta chains were read from a single sample in a study of blood T cell repertoires in COVID-19. Only in-frame clones appear in the TCRdb table, and some are missing; sequencing was by immunoSEQ multiplex PCR. The sample has 150,000 or so clones; approximately 88% are singletons. Sequencing used peripheral blood. Receptor source: a human donor in a cohort sampled during active COVID-19. Each CDR3 is given with its conserved first and last residue.

V	J	CDR3
TRBV5-1	TRBJ1-1	CASTRQDIGRDTEAFF
TRBV19	TRBJ2-7	CASSMGGQGYEQYF
TRBV7-2	TRBJ2-7	CASSLGRGTSGGAEEQYF
TRBV15	TRBJ1-4	CATSRDQREKLFF
TRBV5-5	TRBJ2-7	CASSRLAGGYEQYF
TRBV28	TRBJ2-1	CASRSSGADSYNEQFF
TRBV5-5	TRBJ2-7	CASSFTSHEQYF
TRBV24-1	TRBJ2-2	CATSDFGGPLELFF
TRBV9	TRBJ2-1	CASSVGLGQGVNEQFF
TRBV5-4	TRBJ2-7	CASSPPGQVYEQYF
TRBV6-5	TRBJ1-5	CASRDRGQQPQHF
TRBV11-3	TRBJ2-5	CASSLGLAGGQETQYF
TRBV29-1	TRBJ2-7	CSVDPGQGAREQYF
TRBV6-5	TRBJ2-1	CASSPPGTTRLWFF
TRBV24-1	TRBJ1-5	CATSDSGLNQPQHF
TRBV9	TRBJ2-1	CASSPPGQYEQFF
TRBV2	TRBJ1-4	CASSGTGSKGEKLFF
TRBV28	TRBJ1-5	CASSSDRGLQPQHF
TRBV10-3	TRBJ2-7	CAISDPGQGTEQYF
TRBV6-5	TRBJ2-7	CASSYKHRSYEQYF
TRBV13	TRBJ1-2	CASSLSRGVYGYTF
TRBV19	TRBJ2-2	CASSVPGRGTGELFF
TRBV7-9	TRBJ1-2	CASRGQGEDGYTF
TRBV28	TRBJ1-5	CASSLGRRDQPQHF
TRBV11-3	TRBJ1-3	CASTNQGTGSGNTIYF
TRBV28	TRBJ1-5	CASSHLGQPQHF
TRBV10-3	TRBJ2-7	CAISEPGTANEQYF
TRBV5-6	TRBJ2-6	CASSVSLGANVLTF
TRBV30	TRBJ2-3	CAWRPAGGWYF
TRBV2	TRBJ1-6	CASRGLSSPLHF
TRBV6-2/TRBV6-3	TRBJ2-1	CASSYSPGGPENEQFF
TRBV10-1	TRBJ2-2	CASSERGKGELFF
TRBV4-3	TRBJ2-5	CASSHVTGGEETQYF
TRBV7-9	TRBJ1-6	CASSRDTLNSPLHF
TRBV5-1	TRBJ1-5	CASSHTGDSNQPQHF
TRBV19	TRBJ2-1	CASRTGGNEQFF
TRBV10-2	TRBJ2-7	CASSESGYPAAEQYF